This TCR beta chain emerged from a study of cytomegalovirus exposure and HLA in healthy donors. PCR primers comprised 60 Vbeta and 13 Jbeta primers. Here immunoSEQ multiplex PCR was the method, and the copy in TCRdb shows in-frame clones only, minus some. The table records under 200,000 clones, around four fifths of them present only once. To note about this clone: The antigen remains unidentified. One end of the junction does not line up with germline, which may come from a read error.

The study, taken as a whole, reports: The study put around 180 TCR beta chains on its list as cytomegalovirus-associated.

The source material was PBMCs. The receptor was derived from a woman between 45 and 65 years old in good health and CMV-seronegative.

CDR3 bases: TGCGCCAGCAGCCAAGAACGGCTAGCGCCGGTCTTC. It is translated as CASSQERLAPVF. The chain carries TRBV4-1 and TRBJ2-1; the D gene is possibly TRBD2 (6 bases). Germline V CDR1 and CDR2: MGHRA, YSYEKL. The CDR3 has 12 residues.